This TCR beta chain derives from a study of cytomegalovirus exposure and HLA in healthy donors. Overall study: A preliminary data release comprised roughly 80 million unique TCRs obtained from HLA-typed donors. Overall study results and limits: HLA alleles were associated with 16,951 TCR beta sequences in a later analysis at 0.05 false discovery rate. Reportedly, fewer N-insertions than the approximately 650-donor mean appeared in an Asian-associated ancestry cluster in a later analysis.

Germline V CDR1 and CDR2: SQVTM, ANQGSEA. V lost 5 bases and J 5 bases, leaving 15 bases between the germline ends. This CDR3 has 13 amino acids. The PCR had 60 Vbeta and 13 Jbeta primers. Per the original data handling: Unique TCR beta chains totaled approximately 83 million in a later count, with roughly 11 million of them shared. Assay used: immunoSEQ multiplex PCR; TCRdb lists only in-frame clones, some missing. That table supplies the V and J calls and clone size; D and trimming were determined from the DNA. The table records about 90,000 clones, about 67% of them present only once. Comment on this clone: Its target is not known.

The sequence was collected from a woman in her late teens or twenties in good health and CMV-seropositive. What was sequenced was PBMCs. This sequence joins TRBV29-1 and TRBJ1-2; tentatively, D is TRBD1 (5 bases). The CDR3 DNA follows: TGCAGCGTTCCCAGGAGGGGACCTTATGGCTACACCTTC. It yields the protein CSVPRRGPYGYTF.